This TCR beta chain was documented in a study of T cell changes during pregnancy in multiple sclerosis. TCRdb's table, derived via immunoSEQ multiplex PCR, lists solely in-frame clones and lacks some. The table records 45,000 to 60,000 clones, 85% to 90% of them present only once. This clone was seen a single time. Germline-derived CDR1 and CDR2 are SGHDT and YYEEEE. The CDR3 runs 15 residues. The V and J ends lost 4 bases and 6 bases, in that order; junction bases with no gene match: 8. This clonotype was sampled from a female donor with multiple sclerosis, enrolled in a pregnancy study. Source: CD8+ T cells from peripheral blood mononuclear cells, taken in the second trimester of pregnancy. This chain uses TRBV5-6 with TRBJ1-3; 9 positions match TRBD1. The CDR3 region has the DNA TGTGCCAGCAGCCCAGGGACAGGGCTGGCAAACACCATATATTTT. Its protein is CASSPGTGLANTIYF. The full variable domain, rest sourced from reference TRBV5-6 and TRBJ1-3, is DAGVTQSPTHLIKTRGQQVTLRCSPKSGHDTVSWYQQALGQGPQFIFQYYEEEERQRGNFPDRFSGHQFPNYSSELNVNALLLGDSALYLCASSPGTGLANTIYFGEGSWLTVV.